The following is a TCR beta chain sequence with its context. Total RNA amounting to 500 ng was the source from which TCR beta cDNA was made with a constant-region primer. Three rounds of nested multiplex PCR with slightly modified ARM-PCR produced TCR beta libraries. The study ran its first two PCR rounds for about 11 cycles each, using TRBV1-TRBV30 forward primers and a C-beta reverse primer. From the multiplex PCR reads, TCRdb called clonotypes with MiXCR, one entry per CDR3 protein. The table lists 100,000 to 150,000 distinct CDR3 sequences, around 64% of them singletons. The CDR3 covers 13 residues. Germline V lookup: CDR1 SEHNR, CDR2 FQNEAQ (reference sequence). Trimming stripped 2 bases from V and 4 bases from J, with 8 bases between. Co-extraction yielded RNA and DNA from around 18-30 mg of unsorted bulk tissue. No treatment had been given to the patients, who were chronically infected with HBV.

This entry comes from a study of tumor-infiltrating lymphocytes in primary liver carcinoma. Study details: Men as well as women, aged 30 to 69 years, made up the patients.

The J gene is TRBJ1-1, the V gene TRBV7-9, with D perhaps TRBD1 (5 bases). The receptor was isolated from a woman in her fifties or sixties with primary liver carcinoma and hepatitis B virus infection. Material: liver tumor tissue from sampling region 3. Subset noted: tumor region T3, left-lateral pole. The CDR3 nucleotides are TGTGCCAGCAGCTTATCAGGGTTCACTGAAGCTTTCTTT. Encoded protein: CASSLSGFTEAFF.